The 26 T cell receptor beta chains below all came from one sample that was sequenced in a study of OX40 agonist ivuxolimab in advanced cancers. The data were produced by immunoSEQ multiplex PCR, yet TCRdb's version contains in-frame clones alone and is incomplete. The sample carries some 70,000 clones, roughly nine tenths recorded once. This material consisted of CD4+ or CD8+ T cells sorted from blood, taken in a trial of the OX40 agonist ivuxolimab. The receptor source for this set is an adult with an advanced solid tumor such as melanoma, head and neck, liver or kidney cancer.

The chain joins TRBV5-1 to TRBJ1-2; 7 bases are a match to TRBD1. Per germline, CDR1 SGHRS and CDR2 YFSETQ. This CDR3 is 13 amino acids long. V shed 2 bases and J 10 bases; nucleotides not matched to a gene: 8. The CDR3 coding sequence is TGCGCCAGCAGCTTCTTGAGAGGGGGCGACTACACCTTC. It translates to CASSFLRGGDYTF.

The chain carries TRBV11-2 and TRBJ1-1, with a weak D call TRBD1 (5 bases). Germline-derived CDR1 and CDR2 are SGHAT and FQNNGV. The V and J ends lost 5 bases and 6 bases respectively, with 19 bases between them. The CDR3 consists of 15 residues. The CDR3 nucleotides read TGTGCCAGCAGCCCACCCGGTAGGGGCCTAGCTGAAGCTTTCTTT. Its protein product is CASSPPGRGLAEAFF. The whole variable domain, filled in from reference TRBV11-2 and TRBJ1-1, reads EAGVAQSPRYKIIEKRQSVAFWCNPISGHATLYWYQQILGQGPKLLIQFQNNGVVDDSQLPKDRFSAERLKGVDSTLKIQPAKLEDSAVYLCASSPPGRGLAEAFFGQGTRLTVV.

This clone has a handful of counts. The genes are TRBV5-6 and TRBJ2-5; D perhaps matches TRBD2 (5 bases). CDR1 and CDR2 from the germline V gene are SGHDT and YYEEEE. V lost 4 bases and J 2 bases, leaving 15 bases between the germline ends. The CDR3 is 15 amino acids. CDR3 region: CASSPTKRKQETQYF. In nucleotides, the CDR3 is TGTGCCAGCAGCCCGACTAAGAGGAAACAAGAGACCCAGTACTTC.

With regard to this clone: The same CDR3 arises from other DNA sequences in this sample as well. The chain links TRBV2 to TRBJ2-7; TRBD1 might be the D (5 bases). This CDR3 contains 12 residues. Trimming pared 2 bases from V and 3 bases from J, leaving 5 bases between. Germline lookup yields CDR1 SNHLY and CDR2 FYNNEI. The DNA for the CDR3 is TGTGCCAGCAGTGAACAGGGCTACGAGCAGTACTTC. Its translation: CASSEQGYEQYF.

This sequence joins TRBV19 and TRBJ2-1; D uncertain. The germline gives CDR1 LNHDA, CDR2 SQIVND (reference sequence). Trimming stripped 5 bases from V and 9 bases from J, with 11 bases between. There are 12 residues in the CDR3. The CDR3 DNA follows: TGTGCCAGTAGTTACGGGCGGAGTGAGCAGTTCTTC. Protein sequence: CASSYGRSEQFF. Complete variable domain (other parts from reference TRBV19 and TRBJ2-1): DGGITQSPKYLFRKEGQNVTLSCEQNLNHDAMYWYRQDPGQGLRLIYYSQIVNDFQKGDIAEGYSVSREKKESFPLTVTSAQKNPTAFYLCASSYGRSEQFFGPGTRLTVL.

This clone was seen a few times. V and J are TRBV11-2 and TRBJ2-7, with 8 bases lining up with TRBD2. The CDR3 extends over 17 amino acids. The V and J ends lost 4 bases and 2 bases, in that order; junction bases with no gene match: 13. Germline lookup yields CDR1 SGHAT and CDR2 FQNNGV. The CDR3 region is CASSSIRLVAGTYEQYF. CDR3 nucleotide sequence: TGTGCCAGCAGCTCAATAAGGTTGGTAGCGGGGACCTACGAGCAGTACTTC.

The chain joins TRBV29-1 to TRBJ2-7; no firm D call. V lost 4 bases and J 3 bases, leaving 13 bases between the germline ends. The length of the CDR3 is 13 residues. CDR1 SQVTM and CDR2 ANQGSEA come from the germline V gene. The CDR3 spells CSVGSGQIYEQYF. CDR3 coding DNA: TGCAGCGTTGGATCCGGGCAGATCTACGAGCAGTACTTC.

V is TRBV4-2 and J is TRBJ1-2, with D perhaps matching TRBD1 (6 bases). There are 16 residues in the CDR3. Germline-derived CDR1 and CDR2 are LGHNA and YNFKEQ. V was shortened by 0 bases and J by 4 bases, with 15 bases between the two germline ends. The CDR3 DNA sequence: TGTGCCAGCAGCCAAGATCGTCAGGGGTCCCTCTATGGCTACACCTTC. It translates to CASSQDRQGSLYGYTF.

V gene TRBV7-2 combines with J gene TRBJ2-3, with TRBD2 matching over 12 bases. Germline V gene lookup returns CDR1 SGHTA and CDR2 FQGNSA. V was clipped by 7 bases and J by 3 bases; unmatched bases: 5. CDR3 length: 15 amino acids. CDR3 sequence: CASNLAGGPTDTQYF. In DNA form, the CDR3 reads TGTGCCAGCAACCTAGCGGGGGGGCCTACAGATACGCAGTATTTT. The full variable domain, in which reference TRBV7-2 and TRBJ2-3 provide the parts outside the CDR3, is GAGVSQSPSNKVTEKGKDVELRCDPISGHTALYWYRQSLGQGLEFLIYFQGNSAPDKSGLPSDRFSAERTGGSVSTLTIQRTQQEDSAVYLCASNLAGGPTDTQYFGPGTRLTVL.

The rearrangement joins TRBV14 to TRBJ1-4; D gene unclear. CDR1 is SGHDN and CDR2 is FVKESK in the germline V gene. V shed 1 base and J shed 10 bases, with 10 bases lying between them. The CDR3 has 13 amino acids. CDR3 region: CASSQGTGGKLFF. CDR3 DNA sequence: TGTGCCAGCAGCCAAGGCACGGGCGGAAAACTGTTTTTT.

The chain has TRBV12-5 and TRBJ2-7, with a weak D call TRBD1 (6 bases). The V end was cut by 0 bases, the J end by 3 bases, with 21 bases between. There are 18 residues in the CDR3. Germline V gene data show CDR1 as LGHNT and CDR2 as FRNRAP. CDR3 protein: CASGLVPVARQGYYEQYF. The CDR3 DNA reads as TGTGCTAGTGGTTTGGTACCTGTGGCTAGGCAGGGGTACTACGAGCAGTACTTC.

Here the CDR3 DNA reads TGTGCCATCAGTGAGTCCCACAGGGCCGCTGAAGCTTTCTTT. It translates to CAISESHRAAEAFF. This rearrangement joins TRBV10-3 to TRBJ1-1; tentative D call: TRBD1 (6 bases). The V gene's germline CDR1 is ENHRY and CDR2 SYGVKD. Trimming left V 0 bases short and J 6 bases short, with 11 bases between. This CDR3 is built from 14 residues.

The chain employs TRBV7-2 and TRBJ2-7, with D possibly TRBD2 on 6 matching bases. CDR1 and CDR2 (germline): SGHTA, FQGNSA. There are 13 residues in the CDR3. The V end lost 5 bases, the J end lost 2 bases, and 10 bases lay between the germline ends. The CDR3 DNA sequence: TGTGCCAGCAGCCGAGGGACTCCCTACGAGCAGTACTTC. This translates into CASSRGTPYEQYF.

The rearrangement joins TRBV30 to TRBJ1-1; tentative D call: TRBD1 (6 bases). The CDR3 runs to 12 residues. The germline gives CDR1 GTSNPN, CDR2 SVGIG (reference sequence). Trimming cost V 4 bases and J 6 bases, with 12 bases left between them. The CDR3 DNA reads TGTGCCTGGAAGACAGGAGGGGCTGAAGCTTTCTTT. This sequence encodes CAWKTGGAEAFF.

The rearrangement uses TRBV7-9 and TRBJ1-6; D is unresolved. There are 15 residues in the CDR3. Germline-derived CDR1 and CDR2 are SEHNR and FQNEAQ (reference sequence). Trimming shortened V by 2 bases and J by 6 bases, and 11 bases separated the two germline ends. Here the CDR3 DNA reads TGTGCCAGCAGCTTACATGGTAGGAGTAATTCACCCCTCCACTTT. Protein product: CASSLHGRSNSPLHF.

In nucleotides, the CDR3 is TGTGCCAGCAGCCCTTCAGGGGACTACGAGCAGTACTTC. Its translation: CASSPSGDYEQYF. The V and J genes are TRBV7-9 and TRBJ2-7; tentatively, D is TRBD1 (6 bases). Germline V gene data show CDR1 as SEHNR and CDR2 as FQNEAQ (reference sequence). Trimming took off 5 bases at V and 3 bases at J, with 11 bases between the two ends. The CDR3 is 13 amino acids. The entire variable domain, with the rest obtained from reference TRBV7-9 and TRBJ2-7, is as follows: DTGVSQNPRHKITKRGQNVTFRCDPISEHNRLYWYRQTLGQGPEFLTYFQNEAQLEKSRLLSDRFSAERPKGSFSTLEIQRTEQGDSAMYLCASSPSGDYEQYFGPGTRLTVT.

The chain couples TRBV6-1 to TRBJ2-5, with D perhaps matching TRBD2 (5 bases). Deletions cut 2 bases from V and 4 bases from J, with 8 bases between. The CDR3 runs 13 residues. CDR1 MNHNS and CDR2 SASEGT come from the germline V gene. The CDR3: CASSEMAGETQYF. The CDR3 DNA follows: TGTGCCAGCAGTGAAATGGCGGGAGAGACCCAGTACTTC.

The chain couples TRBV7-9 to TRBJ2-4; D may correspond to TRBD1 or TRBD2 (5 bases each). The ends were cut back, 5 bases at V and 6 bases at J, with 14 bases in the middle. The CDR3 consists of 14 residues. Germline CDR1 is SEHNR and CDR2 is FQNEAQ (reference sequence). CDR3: CASSPGTGPNIQYF. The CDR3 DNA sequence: TGTGCCAGCAGCCCCGGGACGGGACCAAACATTCAGTACTTC.

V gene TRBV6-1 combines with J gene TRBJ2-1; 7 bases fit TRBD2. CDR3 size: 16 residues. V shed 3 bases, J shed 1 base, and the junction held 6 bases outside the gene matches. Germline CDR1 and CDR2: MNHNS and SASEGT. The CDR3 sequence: CASSDGGSNSYNEQFF. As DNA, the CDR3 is TGTGCCAGCAGTGACGGGGGGAGCAATTCCTACAATGAGCAGTTCTTC.

The CDR3 DNA reads TGTGCCAGCAGCCAAGACTTTGGGAGAAACACCATATATTTT. It codes for CASSQDFGRNTIYF. The chain has TRBV14 and TRBJ1-3; D not resolved. Trimming took off 0 bases at V and 5 bases at J, with 8 bases between the two ends. CDR1 is SGHDN and CDR2 is FVKESK in the germline V gene. The CDR3 has 14 residues.

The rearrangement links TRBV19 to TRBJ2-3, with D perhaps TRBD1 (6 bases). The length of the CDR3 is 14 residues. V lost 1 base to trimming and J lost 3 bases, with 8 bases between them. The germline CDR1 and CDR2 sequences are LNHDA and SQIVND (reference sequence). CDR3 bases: TGTGCCAGTAGTATAGTCACAGGGACAGATACGCAGTATTTT. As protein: CASSIVTGTDTQYF. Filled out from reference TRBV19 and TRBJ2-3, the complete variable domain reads DGGITQSPKYLFRKEGQNVTLSCEQNLNHDAMYWYRQDPGQGLRLIYYSQIVNDFQKGDIAEGYSVSREKKESFPLTVTSAQKNPTAFYLCASSIVTGTDTQYFGPGTRLTVL.

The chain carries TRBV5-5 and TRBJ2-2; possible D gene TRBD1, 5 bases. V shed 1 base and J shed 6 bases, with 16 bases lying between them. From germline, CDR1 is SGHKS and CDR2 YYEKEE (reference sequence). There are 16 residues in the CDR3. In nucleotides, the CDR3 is TGTGCCAGCAGCTTGTACGGGTCAGGGTCCGCCGGGGAGCTGTTTTTT. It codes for CASSLYGSGSAGELFF.

The CDR3 is CASSRLDRGLYNEQFF. For the CDR3, the DNA is TGTGCCAGCAGCCGCCTGGACAGGGGGCTTTACAATGAGCAGTTCTTC. The chain joins TRBV5-6 to TRBJ2-1; the match to TRBD1 covers 11 bases. Looked up from germline, CDR1 is SGHDT and CDR2 is YYEEEE. V lost 4 bases, J lost 4 bases, and 7 bases stayed unmatched. The CDR3 totals 16 residues.

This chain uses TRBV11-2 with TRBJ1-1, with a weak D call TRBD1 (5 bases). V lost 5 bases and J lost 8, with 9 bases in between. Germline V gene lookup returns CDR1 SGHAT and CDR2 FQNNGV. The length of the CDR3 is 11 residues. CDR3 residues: CASSKGTEAFF. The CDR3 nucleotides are TGTGCCAGCAGCAAAGGGACGGAAGCTTTCTTT.

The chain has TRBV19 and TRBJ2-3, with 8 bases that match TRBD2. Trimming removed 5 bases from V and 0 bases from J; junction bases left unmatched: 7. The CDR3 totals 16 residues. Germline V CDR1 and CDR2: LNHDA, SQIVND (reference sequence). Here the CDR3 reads CASSRERGPSTDTQYF. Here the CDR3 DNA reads TGTGCCAGTAGTCGCGAGCGGGGGCCAAGCACAGATACGCAGTATTTT.

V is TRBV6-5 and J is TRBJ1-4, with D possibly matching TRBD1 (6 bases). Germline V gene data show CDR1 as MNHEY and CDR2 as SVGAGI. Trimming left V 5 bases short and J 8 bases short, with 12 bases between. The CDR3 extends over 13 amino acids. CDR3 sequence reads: CASSEQGREKLFF. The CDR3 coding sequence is TGTGCCAGCAGTGAACAGGGCAGGGAAAAACTGTTTTTT.